This T cell receptor beta chain was recovered during a study of OX40 agonist ivuxolimab in advanced cancers. The overall study: Patients receiving dose escalation had hepatocellular carcinoma, melanoma, renal cell or head and neck cancer. Study conclusions and caveats: Some patients without response likewise showed low normalized clonal expansion. CD8+ T cells showed, on average, more clonal expansion than CD4+ cells.

As for this clone: The antigen is unknown.

The assay was immunoSEQ multiplex PCR, and TCRdb's table has in-frame clones only and misses some. The sample lists approximately 50,000 clones, 75% to 90% occurring once. The junction had 5 bases not matched to a gene; V was cut back by 2 bases and J by 0 bases. Germline lookup yields CDR1 SGHTA and CDR2 FQGNSA. This CDR3 region has 17 residues. Sequences were derived from CD4+ or CD8+ T cells sorted from blood, sampled in a trial of the OX40 agonist ivuxolimab. This clonotype was obtained from an adult with an advanced solid tumor such as melanoma, head and neck, liver or kidney cancer. V is TRBV7-2 and J is TRBJ2-2; 8 nucleotides align to TRBD1. Here the CDR3 DNA reads TGTGCCAGCAGCTTAAGCAGCAGGGGGCCGAACACCGGGGAGCTGTTTTTT. Translated: CASSLSSRGPNTGELFF.